This entry concerns a single T cell receptor beta chain. Its antigen is undetermined. The CDR3 consists of 15 residues. Trimming left V 0 bases short and J 4 bases short, with 11 bases between. Germline-derived CDR1 and CDR2 are SGHRS and YFSETQ. One entry per CDR3 protein results from TCRdb running MiXCR on the 5' RACE reads. Seen here are about 140,000 distinct CDR3 sequences, 11% to 15% observed once, and the top ten hold around 27%. The data stem from a study of T-cell memory formation after mild COVID-19. The study, taken as a whole, reports: Some clones that responded turned up in pre-infection memory, which suggests that cross-reactive memory joined in.

The chain carries TRBV5-1 and TRBJ2-1; perhaps TRBD1 as D (6 bases). The receptor's source is an adult woman who had mild COVID-19 (a few samples of this study predate the infection). Cell type and time point are not known. Sequenced material: PBMCs or a T cell subset sorted from them (not recorded which). In DNA form, the CDR3 reads TGCGCCAGCAGCTTGGGTCAGGGGCCGTACAATGAGCAGTTCTTC. This encodes CASSLGQGPYNEQFF.